This record concerns one T cell receptor beta chain sequence. This record belongs to a study of blood T cell repertoires in COVID-19. Background on the study: COVID-19 samples collected from the United States, Italy and Spain covered acute and convalescent phases. From T cells, B-cell-depleted T cells, or PBMCs came the material, which was cDNA or gDNA.

V shed 6 bases, J shed 7 bases, and the junction held 10 bases outside the gene matches. Germline-derived CDR1 and CDR2 are MNHEY and SVGAGI. This CDR3 contains 15 residues. Per the original data handling: Cell counts per sample came from amplifying reference gene primers. Clones were sequenced by immunoSEQ multiplex PCR, and TCRdb holds only the in-frame ones, with some missing. The V and J calls and clone size come from that table; D and trimming were worked out from the DNA. The table records some 180,000 clones, around 89% of them present only once. Sequenced: peripheral blood. This sequence originates from a man aged 45 to 65 who had recovered from COVID-19. V and J are TRBV6-5 and TRBJ2-1, with 9 positions matching TRBD1. The CDR3 region has the DNA TGTGCCAGCAGGATCACAGGGGGCGCGATGAATGAGCAGTTCTTC. Its protein is CASRITGGAMNEQFF.